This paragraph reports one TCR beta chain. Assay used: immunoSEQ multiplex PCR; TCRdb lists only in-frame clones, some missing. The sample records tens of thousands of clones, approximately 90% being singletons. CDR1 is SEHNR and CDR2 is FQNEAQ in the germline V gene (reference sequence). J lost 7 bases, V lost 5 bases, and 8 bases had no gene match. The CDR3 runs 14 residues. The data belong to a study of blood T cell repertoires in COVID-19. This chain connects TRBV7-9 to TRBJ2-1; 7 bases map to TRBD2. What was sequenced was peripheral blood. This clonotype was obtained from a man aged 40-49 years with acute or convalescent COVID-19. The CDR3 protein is CASSPSGISNEQFF. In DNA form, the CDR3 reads TGTGCCAGCAGCCCGAGCGGGATAAGTAATGAGCAGTTCTTC.